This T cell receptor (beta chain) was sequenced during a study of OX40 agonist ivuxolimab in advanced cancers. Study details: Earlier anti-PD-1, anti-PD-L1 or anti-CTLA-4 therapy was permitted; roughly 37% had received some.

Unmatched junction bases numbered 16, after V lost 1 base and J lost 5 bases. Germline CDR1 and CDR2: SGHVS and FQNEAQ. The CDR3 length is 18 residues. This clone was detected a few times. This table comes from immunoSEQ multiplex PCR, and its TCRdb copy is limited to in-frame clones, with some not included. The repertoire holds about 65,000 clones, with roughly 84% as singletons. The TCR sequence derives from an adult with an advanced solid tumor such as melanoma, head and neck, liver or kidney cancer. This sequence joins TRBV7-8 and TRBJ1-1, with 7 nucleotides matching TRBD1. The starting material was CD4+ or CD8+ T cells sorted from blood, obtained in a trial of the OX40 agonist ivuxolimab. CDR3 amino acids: CASSLGVSKGTQGTEAFF. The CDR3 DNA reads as TGTGCCAGCAGCTTAGGAGTCTCCAAAGGAACACAGGGGACTGAAGCTTTCTTT.